A selection of T cell receptor beta chains follows, all from one sample in a study of blood T cell repertoires in COVID-19. Sequencing was performed with immunoSEQ multiplex PCR; in TCRdb, only in-frame clones are kept and a portion is missing. In the table there are 300,000 to 350,000 clones, about 91% of which are singletons. Sequenced sample: peripheral blood. Receptors originate from a woman between 25 and 40 years old with COVID-19, enrolled during active disease. The CDR3 runs from the conserved cysteine through the conserved F or W. Each record gives: clone size, V gene, J gene, D gene, CDR3 protein, CDR3 DNA. The D gene is left open where the match is weak. Expanded clones are given a class, and other clones once, few, many or no size at all.

clone size: -
V gene: TRBV7-9
J gene: TRBJ1-2
D gene: TRBD1
CDR3 protein: CASSLGTGANYGYTF
CDR3 DNA: TGTGCCAGCAGCTTAGGGACAGGGGCTAACTATGGCTACACCTTC

clone size: -
V gene: TRBV27
J gene: TRBJ1-6
D gene: -
CDR3 protein: CASSLSLNSPLHF
CDR3 DNA: TGTGCCAGCAGTTTATCGCTAAATTCACCCCTCCACTTT

clone size: -
V gene: TRBV7-9
J gene: TRBJ2-2
D gene: -
CDR3 protein: CASSLPRPGELFF
CDR3 DNA: TGTGCCAGCAGCTTACCGCGCCCCGGGGAGCTGTTTTTT

clone size: -
V gene: TRBV5-6
J gene: TRBJ1-5
D gene: -
CDR3 protein: CASSFRRNSNQPQHF
CDR3 DNA: TGTGCCAGCAGCTTTCGGCGGAATAGCAATCAGCCCCAGCATTTT

clone size: -
V gene: TRBV10-1
J gene: TRBJ1-3
D gene: -
CDR3 protein: CASSEVARFTQRPGNTIYF
CDR3 DNA: TGCGCCAGCAGTGAGGTGGCCCGATTTACTCAGCGTCCTGGAAACACCATATATTTT

clone size: -
V gene: TRBV6-5
J gene: TRBJ2-1
D gene: TRBD1
CDR3 protein: CASRDRGVGEQFF
CDR3 DNA: TGTGCCAGCAGGGACAGGGGGGTTGGAGAGCAGTTCTTC

clone size: -
V gene: TRBV6-5
J gene: TRBJ2-2
D gene: TRBD1
CDR3 protein: CASSKDRVTGELFF
CDR3 DNA: TGTGCCAGCAGTAAGGACAGGGTCACCGGGGAGCTGTTTTTT

clone size: -
V gene: TRBV7-9
J gene: TRBJ1-2
D gene: TRBD1
CDR3 protein: CASRPPGQSQRSYGYTF
CDR3 DNA: TGTGCCAGCCGCCCCCCGGGACAGTCCCAAAGGAGCTATGGCTACACCTTC

clone size: -
V gene: TRBV13
J gene: TRBJ1-2
D gene: -
CDR3 protein: CASSGQRTNYGYTF
CDR3 DNA: TGTGCCAGCAGCGGGCAGCGGACTAACTATGGCTACACCTTC

clone size: once
V gene: TRBV7-2
J gene: TRBJ1-5
D gene: -
CDR3 protein: CASSLGSAWGEPQHF
CDR3 DNA: TGTGCCAGCAGCTTAGGTTCGGCCTGGGGGGAGCCCCAGCATTTT

clone size: -
V gene: TRBV28
J gene: TRBJ2-3
D gene: TRBD2
CDR3 protein: CASTQLAGIADTQYF
CDR3 DNA: TGTGCCAGCACCCAACTAGCGGGGATAGCAGATACGCAGTATTTT

clone size: -
V gene: TRBV5-1
J gene: TRBJ1-1
D gene: TRBD1
CDR3 protein: CASSLTGGGGTEAFF
CDR3 DNA: TGCGCCAGCAGCTTGACAGGGGGCGGGGGAACTGAAGCTTTCTTT

clone size: -
V gene: TRBV27
J gene: TRBJ1-1
D gene: -
CDR3 protein: CASSSPGLGTEAFF
CDR3 DNA: TGTGCCAGCAGTTCCCCGGGGTTGGGCACTGAAGCTTTCTTT

clone size: -
V gene: TRBV29-1
J gene: TRBJ1-2
D gene: -
CDR3 protein: CSVDSLTPYGYTF
CDR3 DNA: TGCAGCGTGGACAGCCTCACCCCCTATGGCTACACCTTC

clone size: -
V gene: TRBV5-1
J gene: TRBJ1-5
D gene: -
CDR3 protein: CASSLGGNPNQPQHF
CDR3 DNA: TGCGCCAGCAGCTTGGGAGGGAACCCGAATCAGCCCCAGCATTTT

clone size: -
V gene: TRBV6-5
J gene: TRBJ1-6
D gene: TRBD1
CDR3 protein: CASSYGQGRFSPLHF
CDR3 DNA: TGTGCCAGCAGTTATGGACAGGGGAGATTTTCACCCCTCCACTTT

clone size: -
V gene: TRBV15
J gene: TRBJ2-1
D gene: TRBD2
CDR3 protein: CATSRGERGGPVRYNEQFF
CDR3 DNA: TGTGCCACCAGCAGAGGTGAGCGGGGGGGCCCGGTTCGATACAATGAGCAGTTCTTC

clone size: -
V gene: TRBV19
J gene: TRBJ1-2
D gene: -
CDR3 protein: CASSVTRPQGYTF
CDR3 DNA: TGTGCCAGTAGTGTAACCAGGCCTCAGGGCTACACCTTC

clone size: -
V gene: TRBV6-6
J gene: TRBJ1-1
D gene: -
CDR3 protein: CASSYLTVNTEAFF
CDR3 DNA: TGTGCCAGCAGTTACTTAACAGTCAACACTGAAGCTTTCTTT

clone size: -
V gene: TRBV24-1
J gene: TRBJ1-5
D gene: TRBD1
CDR3 protein: CATSDSGQDSNQPQHF
CDR3 DNA: TGTGCCACCAGTGACTCAGGACAGGATAGCAATCAGCCCCAGCATTTT

clone size: once
V gene: TRBV5-1
J gene: TRBJ2-2
D gene: -
CDR3 protein: CASSLAQGPGNTGELFF
CDR3 DNA: TGCGCCAGCAGCTTGGCGCAGGGGCCTGGGAACACCGGGGAGCTGTTTTTT

clone size: -
V gene: TRBV19
J gene: TRBJ1-5
D gene: -
CDR3 protein: CASSGSGKGPQHF
CDR3 DNA: TGTGCCAGTAGTGGATCGGGAAAAGGGCCCCAGCATTTT

clone size: -
V gene: TRBV5-1
J gene: TRBJ2-3
D gene: TRBD2
CDR3 protein: CASRRRGAEDTQYF
CDR3 DNA: TGCGCCAGCAGGCGGCGGGGGGCAGAAGATACGCAGTATTTT

clone size: -
V gene: TRBV5-4
J gene: TRBJ1-2
D gene: -
CDR3 protein: CASSRVRGGGSTGYTF
CDR3 DNA: TGTGCCAGCAGCCGCGTAAGGGGAGGTGGTTCAACTGGCTACACCTTC

clone size: -
V gene: TRBV5-1
J gene: TRBJ1-5
D gene: -
CDR3 protein: CASSLDGTNQPQHF
CDR3 DNA: TGCGCCAGCAGCTTGGATGGGACTAATCAGCCCCAGCATTTT

clone size: -
V gene: TRBV5-7
J gene: TRBJ1-1
D gene: TRBD1
CDR3 protein: CASSSGQDLTEAFF
CDR3 DNA: TGTGCCAGCAGCTCCGGACAGGACCTCACTGAAGCTTTCTTT

clone size: -
V gene: TRBV20-1
J gene: TRBJ1-2
D gene: -
CDR3 protein: CSGRGAYGYTF
CDR3 DNA: TGCAGTGGCAGGGGCGCCTATGGCTACACCTTC

clone size: -
V gene: TRBV10-3
J gene: TRBJ2-1
D gene: TRBD2
CDR3 protein: CAISESMAGGTYNEQFF
CDR3 DNA: TGTGCCATCAGTGAGTCGATGGCGGGGGGAACCTACAATGAGCAGTTCTTC

clone size: -
V gene: TRBV6-7
J gene: TRBJ1-5
D gene: TRBD1
CDR3 protein: CASSKRDRRRNQPQHF
CDR3 DNA: TGTGCCAGCAGTAAAAGGGACAGGCGACGCAATCAGCCCCAGCATTTT

clone size: -
V gene: TRBV5-4
J gene: TRBJ2-3
D gene: -
CDR3 protein: CASSPGIAGRRTDTQYF
CDR3 DNA: TGTGCCAGCAGCCCAGGAATTGCAGGGCGGCGCACAGATACGCAGTATTTT

clone size: -
V gene: TRBV7-2
J gene: TRBJ1-4
D gene: -
CDR3 protein: CASSPIRGANEKLFF
CDR3 DNA: TGTGCCAGCAGCCCGATCAGGGGAGCTAATGAAAAACTGTTTTTT

clone size: -
V gene: TRBV3-1/TRBV3-2
J gene: TRBJ2-2
D gene: -
CDR3 protein: CASSQDRTYTGELFF
CDR3 DNA: TGTGCCAGCAGCCAAGACCGCACTTACACCGGGGAGCTGTTTTTT

clone size: -
V gene: TRBV7-9
J gene: TRBJ2-2
D gene: -
CDR3 protein: CASSNSLDSPGELFF
CDR3 DNA: TGTGCCAGCAGCAACTCTTTGGACTCACCCGGGGAGCTGTTTTTT

clone size: -
V gene: TRBV5-4
J gene: TRBJ2-2
D gene: -
CDR3 protein: CASSLTVMNTGELFF
CDR3 DNA: TGTGCCAGCAGCCTGACAGTGATGAACACCGGGGAGCTGTTTTTT

clone size: -
V gene: TRBV13
J gene: TRBJ1-3
D gene: -
CDR3 protein: CASTVRASGNTIYF
CDR3 DNA: TGTGCCAGCACGGTCAGGGCCTCTGGAAACACCATATATTTT

clone size: -
V gene: TRBV19
J gene: TRBJ2-3
D gene: TRBD2
CDR3 protein: CASSIGGAGGYTDTQYF
CDR3 DNA: TGTGCCAGTAGTATAGGAGGAGCGGGGGGATACACAGATACGCAGTATTTT

clone size: -
V gene: TRBV12-3/TRBV12-4
J gene: TRBJ1-3
D gene: -
CDR3 protein: CASSLVRNTIYF
CDR3 DNA: TGTGCCAGCAGTTTGGTCCGGAACACCATATATTTT

clone size: -
V gene: TRBV28
J gene: TRBJ1-1
D gene: TRBD1
CDR3 protein: CASSPSTGLNTEAFF
CDR3 DNA: TGTGCCAGCAGTCCTTCGACAGGGTTGAACACTGAAGCTTTCTTT

clone size: -
V gene: TRBV11-2
J gene: TRBJ2-2
D gene: TRBD1
CDR3 protein: CASSPDRGGELFF
CDR3 DNA: TGTGCCAGCAGCCCCGACAGGGGAGGAGAGCTGTTTTTT

clone size: -
V gene: TRBV28
J gene: TRBJ2-2
D gene: -
CDR3 protein: CASSLLSRVSTGELFF
CDR3 DNA: TGTGCCAGCAGTTTATTATCCAGGGTATCAACCGGGGAGCTGTTTTTT

clone size: -
V gene: TRBV7-2
J gene: TRBJ2-1
D gene: TRBD1
CDR3 protein: CASSFGDSRGEQFF
CDR3 DNA: TGTGCCAGCAGCTTTGGGGACAGCCGGGGTGAGCAGTTCTTC

clone size: few
V gene: TRBV5-1
J gene: TRBJ2-2
D gene: -
CDR3 protein: CASSLVGVNTGELFF
CDR3 DNA: TGCGCCAGCAGCTTGGTAGGAGTGAACACCGGGGAGCTGTTTTTT

clone size: -
V gene: TRBV19
J gene: TRBJ2-2
D gene: -
CDR3 protein: CASSIGGLNTGELFF
CDR3 DNA: TGTGCCAGTAGTATAGGGGGCCTGAACACCGGGGAGCTGTTTTTT

clone size: -
V gene: TRBV5-1
J gene: TRBJ1-2
D gene: -
CDR3 protein: CASSSSPGYYGYTF
CDR3 DNA: TGCGCCAGCAGCTCTTCCCCAGGGTACTATGGCTACACCTTC

clone size: -
V gene: TRBV7-2
J gene: TRBJ1-6
D gene: TRBD1
CDR3 protein: CASSLDRGELWNSPLHF
CDR3 DNA: TGTGCCAGCAGCTTGGACAGGGGTGAGCTATGGAATTCACCCCTCCACTTT

clone size: -
V gene: TRBV4-1
J gene: TRBJ1-2
D gene: TRBD1
CDR3 protein: CASSREQGQGGYTF
CDR3 DNA: TGCGCCAGCAGCCGCGAACAGGGGCAAGGTGGCTACACCTTC

clone size: -
V gene: TRBV24-1
J gene: TRBJ2-3
D gene: TRBD2
CDR3 protein: CATSGQRGSTDTQYF
CDR3 DNA: TGTGCCACCAGTGGTCAGCGGGGCAGCACAGATACGCAGTATTTT

clone size: -
V gene: TRBV6-5
J gene: TRBJ1-3
D gene: TRBD1
CDR3 protein: CASSYVAGGGNTIYF
CDR3 DNA: TGTGCCAGCAGTTACGTGGCAGGGGGTGGAAACACCATATATTTT

clone size: -
V gene: TRBV30
J gene: TRBJ1-3
D gene: -
CDR3 protein: CAWISVLGGNTIYF
CDR3 DNA: TGTGCCTGGATAAGCGTCCTAGGCGGAAACACCATATATTTT

clone size: -
V gene: TRBV21-1
J gene: TRBJ1-2
D gene: -
CDR3 protein: CASSKGGTGGDYGYTF
CDR3 DNA: TGTGCCAGCAGCAAAGGAGGGACAGGGGGCGACTATGGCTACACCTTC

clone size: -
V gene: TRBV3-1/TRBV3-2
J gene: TRBJ1-3
D gene: -
CDR3 protein: CASSQGDFSGNTIYF
CDR3 DNA: TGTGCCAGCAGCCAAGGCGATTTCTCTGGAAACACCATATATTTT

clone size: few
V gene: TRBV25-1
J gene: TRBJ2-2
D gene: TRBD2
CDR3 protein: CASSDATSGGTGELFF
CDR3 DNA: TGTGCCAGCAGTGATGCGACTAGCGGGGGCACCGGGGAGCTGTTTTTT

clone size: -
V gene: TRBV3-1/TRBV3-2
J gene: TRBJ2-4
D gene: -
CDR3 protein: CASSRGGLAKNIQYF
CDR3 DNA: TGTGCCAGCAGCAGAGGTGGTTTAGCCAAAAACATTCAGTACTTC

clone size: -
V gene: TRBV28
J gene: TRBJ1-4
D gene: -
CDR3 protein: CASSNYLGPLFF
CDR3 DNA: TGTGCCAGCAGCAATTACCTAGGCCCACTTTTTTTT

clone size: -
V gene: TRBV6-5
J gene: TRBJ2-3
D gene: TRBD1
CDR3 protein: CASSTGTGGSDTQYF
CDR3 DNA: TGTGCCAGCAGTACTGGGACAGGGGGCTCAGATACGCAGTATTTT

clone size: -
V gene: TRBV18
J gene: TRBJ1-3
D gene: TRBD1
CDR3 protein: CASSPTGAFSGNTIYF
CDR3 DNA: TGTGCCAGCTCCCCGACAGGGGCCTTCTCTGGAAACACCATATATTTT

clone size: -
V gene: TRBV18
J gene: TRBJ1-4
D gene: TRBD1
CDR3 protein: CASSPRQGFEKLFF
CDR3 DNA: TGTGCCAGCTCACCTCGACAGGGGTTTGAAAAACTGTTTTTT